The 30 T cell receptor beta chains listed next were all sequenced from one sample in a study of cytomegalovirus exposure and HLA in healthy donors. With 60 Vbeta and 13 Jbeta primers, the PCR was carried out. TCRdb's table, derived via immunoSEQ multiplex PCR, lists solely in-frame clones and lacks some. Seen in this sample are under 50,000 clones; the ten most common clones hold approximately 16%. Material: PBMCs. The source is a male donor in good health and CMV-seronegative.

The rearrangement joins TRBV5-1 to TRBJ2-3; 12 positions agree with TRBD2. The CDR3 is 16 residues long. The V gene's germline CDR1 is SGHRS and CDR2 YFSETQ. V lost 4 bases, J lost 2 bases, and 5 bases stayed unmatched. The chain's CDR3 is CASSPRLAGATDTQYF. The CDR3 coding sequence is TGCGCCAGCAGCCCGAGACTAGCGGGGGCCACAGATACGCAGTATTTT.

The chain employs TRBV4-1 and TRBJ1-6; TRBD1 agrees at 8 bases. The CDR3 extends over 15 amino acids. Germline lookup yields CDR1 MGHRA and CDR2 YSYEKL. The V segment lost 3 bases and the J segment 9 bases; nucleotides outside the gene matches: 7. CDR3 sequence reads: CASSQAGGISSPLHF. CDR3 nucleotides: TGCGCCAGCAGCCAGGCAGGGGGCATAAGTTCACCCCTCCACTTT.

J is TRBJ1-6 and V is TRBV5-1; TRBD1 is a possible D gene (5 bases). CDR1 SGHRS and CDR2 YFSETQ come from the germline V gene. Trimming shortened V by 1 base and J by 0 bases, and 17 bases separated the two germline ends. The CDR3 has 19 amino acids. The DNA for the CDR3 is TGCGCCAGCAGCTTGTTCGGGGGGAAGGGTCCCTCCTATAATTCACCCCTCCACTTT. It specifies CASSLFGGKGPSYNSPLHF.

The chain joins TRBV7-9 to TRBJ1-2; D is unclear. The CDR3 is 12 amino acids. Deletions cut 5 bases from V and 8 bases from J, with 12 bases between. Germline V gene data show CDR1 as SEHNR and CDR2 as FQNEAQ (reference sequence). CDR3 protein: CASSRRLEGYTF. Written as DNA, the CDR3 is TGTGCCAGCAGCAGGAGATTGGAGGGCTACACCTTC.

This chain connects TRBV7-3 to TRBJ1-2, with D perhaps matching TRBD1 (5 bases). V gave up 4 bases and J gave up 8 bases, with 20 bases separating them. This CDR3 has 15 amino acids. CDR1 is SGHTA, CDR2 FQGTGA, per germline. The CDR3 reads CASSCRAAGREGYTF. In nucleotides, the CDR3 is TGTGCCAGCAGCTGCAGGGCGGCGGGTCGGGAGGGCTACACCTTC. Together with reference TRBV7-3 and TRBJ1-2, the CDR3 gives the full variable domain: GAGVSQTPSNKVTEKGKYVELRCDPISGHTALYWYRQSLGQGPEFLIYFQGTGAADDSGLPNDRFFAVRPEGSVSTLKIQRTERGDSAVYLCASSCRAAGREGYTFGSGTRLTVV.

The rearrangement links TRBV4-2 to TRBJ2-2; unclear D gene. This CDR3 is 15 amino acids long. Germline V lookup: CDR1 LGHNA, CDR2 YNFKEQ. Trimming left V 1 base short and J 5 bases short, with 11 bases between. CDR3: CASSQVEAQTGELFF. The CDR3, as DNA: TGTGCCAGCAGCCAAGTCGAAGCGCAGACCGGGGAGCTGTTTTTT.

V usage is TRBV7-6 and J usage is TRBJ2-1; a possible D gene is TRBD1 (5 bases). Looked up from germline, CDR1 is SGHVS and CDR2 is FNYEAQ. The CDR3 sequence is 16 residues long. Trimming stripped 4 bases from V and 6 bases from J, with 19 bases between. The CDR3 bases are TGTGCCAGCAGCTCACTCCCAGGGTTGACTCGCAATGAGCAGTTCTTC. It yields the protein CASSSLPGLTRNEQFF.

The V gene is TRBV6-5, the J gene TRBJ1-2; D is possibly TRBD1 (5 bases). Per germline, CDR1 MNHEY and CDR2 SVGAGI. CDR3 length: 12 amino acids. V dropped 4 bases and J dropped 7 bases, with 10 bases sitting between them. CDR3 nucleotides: TGTGCCAGCAGTTGGCAGGGAACTGGCTACACCTTC. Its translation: CASSWQGTGYTF.

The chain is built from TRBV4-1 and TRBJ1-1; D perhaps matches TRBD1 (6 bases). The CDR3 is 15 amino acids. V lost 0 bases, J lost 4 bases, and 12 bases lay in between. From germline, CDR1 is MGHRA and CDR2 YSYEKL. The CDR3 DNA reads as TGCGCCAGCAGCCAAGACAGGGGTCCGACCACTGAAGCTTTCTTT. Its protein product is CASSQDRGPTTEAFF.

Here the CDR3 reads CASNWGPHAEAFF. The CDR3 DNA sequence: TGTGCCAGCAACTGGGGCCCGCACGCTGAAGCTTTCTTT. The chain recombines TRBV11-2 with TRBJ1-1; D perhaps matches TRBD1 (5 bases). Germline CDR1 SGHAT, CDR2 FQNNGV. The CDR3 runs 13 residues. V dropped 7 bases and J dropped 6 bases, with 15 bases sitting between them.

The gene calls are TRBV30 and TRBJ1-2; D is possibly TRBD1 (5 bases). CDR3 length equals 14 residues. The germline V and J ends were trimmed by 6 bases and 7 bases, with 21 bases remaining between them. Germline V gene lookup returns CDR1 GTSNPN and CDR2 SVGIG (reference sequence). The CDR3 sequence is CACQRERDSSGYTF. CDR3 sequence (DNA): TGTGCCTGCCAACGGGAGCGGGACTCCAGTGGCTACACCTTC. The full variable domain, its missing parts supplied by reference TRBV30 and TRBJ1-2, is SQTIHQWPATLVQPVGSPLSLECTVEGTSNPNLYWYRQAAGRGLQLLFYSVGIGQISSEVPQNLSASRPQDRQFILSSKKLLLSDSGFYLCACQRERDSSGYTFGSGTRLTVV.

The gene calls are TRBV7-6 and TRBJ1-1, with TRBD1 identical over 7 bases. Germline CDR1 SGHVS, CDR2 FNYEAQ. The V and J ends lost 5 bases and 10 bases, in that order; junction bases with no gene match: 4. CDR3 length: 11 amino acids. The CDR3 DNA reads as TGTGCCAGCAGCCAGACAGGGCCAGCTTTCTTT. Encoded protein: CASSQTGPAFF.

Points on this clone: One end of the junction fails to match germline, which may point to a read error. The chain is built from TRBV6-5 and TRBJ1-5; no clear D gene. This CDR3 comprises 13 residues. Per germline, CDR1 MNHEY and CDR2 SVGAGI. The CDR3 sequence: CTSSLGSHQPQHF. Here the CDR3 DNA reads TGTACCAGCAGTTTGGGGAGTCATCAGCCCCAGCATTTT.

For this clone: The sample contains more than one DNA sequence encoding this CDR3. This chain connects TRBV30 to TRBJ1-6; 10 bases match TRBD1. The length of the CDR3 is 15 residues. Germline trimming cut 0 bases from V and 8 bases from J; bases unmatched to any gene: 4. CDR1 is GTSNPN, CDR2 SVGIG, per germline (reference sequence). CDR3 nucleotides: TGTGCCTGGAGTGTAAAAGGGACAGGGGATTCACCCCTCCACTTT. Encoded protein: CAWSVKGTGDSPLHF.

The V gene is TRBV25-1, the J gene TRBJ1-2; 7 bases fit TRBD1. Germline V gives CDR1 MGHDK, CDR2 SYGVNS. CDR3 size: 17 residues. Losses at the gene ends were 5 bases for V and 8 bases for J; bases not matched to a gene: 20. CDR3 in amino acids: CASSPPRQEGGRGGYTF. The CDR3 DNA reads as TGTGCCAGCAGTCCTCCTCGACAGGAAGGGGGCCGAGGGGGCTACACCTTC.

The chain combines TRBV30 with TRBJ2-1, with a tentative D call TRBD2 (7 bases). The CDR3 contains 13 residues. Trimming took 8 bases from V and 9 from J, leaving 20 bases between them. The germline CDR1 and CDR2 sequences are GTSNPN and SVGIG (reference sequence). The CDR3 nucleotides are TGTGCCGGAGGGGGGGGGAACGATTTTGAGCAGTTCTTC. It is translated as CAGGGGNDFEQFF.

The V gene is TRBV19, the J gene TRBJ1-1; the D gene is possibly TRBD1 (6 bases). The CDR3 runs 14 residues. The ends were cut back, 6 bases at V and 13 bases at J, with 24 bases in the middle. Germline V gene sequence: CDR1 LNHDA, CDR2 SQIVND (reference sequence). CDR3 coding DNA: TGTGCCAGTAGGATTAGATCCCACAGGGAAGCAGATTTCTTT. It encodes CASRIRSHREADFF.

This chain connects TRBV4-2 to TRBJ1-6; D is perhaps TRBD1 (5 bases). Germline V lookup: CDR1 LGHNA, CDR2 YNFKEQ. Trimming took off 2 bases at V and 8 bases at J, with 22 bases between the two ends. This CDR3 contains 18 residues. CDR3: CASSQTLPKQGNYSPLHF. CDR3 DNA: TGTGCCAGCAGCCAAACTCTCCCAAAGCAGGGTAATTATTCACCCCTCCACTTT.

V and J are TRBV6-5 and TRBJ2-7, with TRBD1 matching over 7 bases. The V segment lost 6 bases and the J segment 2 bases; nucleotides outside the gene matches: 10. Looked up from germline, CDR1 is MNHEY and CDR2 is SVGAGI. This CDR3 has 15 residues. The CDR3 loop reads CASRTGQAPAYEQYF. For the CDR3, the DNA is TGTGCCAGCAGGACCGGACAGGCGCCGGCCTACGAGCAGTACTTC.

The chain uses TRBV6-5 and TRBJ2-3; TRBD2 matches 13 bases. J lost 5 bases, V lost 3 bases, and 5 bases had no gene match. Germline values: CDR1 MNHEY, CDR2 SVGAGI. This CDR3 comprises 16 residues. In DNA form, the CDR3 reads TGTGCCAGCAGTTATACCAGGACTAGCGGGGGAGATACGCAGTATTTT. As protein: CASSYTRTSGGDTQYF.

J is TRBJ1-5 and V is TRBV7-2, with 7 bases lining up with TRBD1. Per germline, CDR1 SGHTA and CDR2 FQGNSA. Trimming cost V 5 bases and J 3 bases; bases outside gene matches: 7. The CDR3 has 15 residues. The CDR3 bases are TGTGCCAGCAGCCCTACAGGGGAGGACAATCAGCCCCAGCATTTT. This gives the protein CASSPTGEDNQPQHF.

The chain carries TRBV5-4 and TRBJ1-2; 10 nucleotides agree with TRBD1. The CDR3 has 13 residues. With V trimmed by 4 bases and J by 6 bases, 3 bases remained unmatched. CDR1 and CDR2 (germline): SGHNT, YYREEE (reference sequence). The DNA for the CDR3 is TGTGCCAGCAGCCCCGGGACAGGGGATGGCTACACCTTC. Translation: CASSPGTGDGYTF.

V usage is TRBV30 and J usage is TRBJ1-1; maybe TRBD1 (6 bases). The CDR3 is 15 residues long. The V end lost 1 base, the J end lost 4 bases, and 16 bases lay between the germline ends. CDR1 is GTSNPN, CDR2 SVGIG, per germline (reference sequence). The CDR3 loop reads CAWSDYRVWSTEAFF. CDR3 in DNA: TGTGCCTGGAGTGATTACAGGGTTTGGAGCACTGAAGCTTTCTTT. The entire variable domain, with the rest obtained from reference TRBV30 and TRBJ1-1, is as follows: SQTIHQWPATLVQPVGSPLSLECTVEGTSNPNLYWYRQAAGRGLQLLFYSVGIGQISSEVPQNLSASRPQDRQFILSSKKLLLSDSGFYLCAWSDYRVWSTEAFFGQGTRLTVV.

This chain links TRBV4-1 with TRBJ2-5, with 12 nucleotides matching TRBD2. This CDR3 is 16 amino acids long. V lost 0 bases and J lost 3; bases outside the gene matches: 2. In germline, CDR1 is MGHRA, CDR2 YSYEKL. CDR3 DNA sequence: TGCGCCAGCAGCCAAGAACTAGCGGGGGGAAAAGAGACCCAGTACTTC. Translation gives CASSQELAGGKETQYF.

CDR3 DNA sequence: TGTGCCAGTAGTATAGCCCCGAGTGAAGCTTTCTTT. Protein sequence: CASSIAPSEAFF. V is TRBV19 and J is TRBJ1-1; D ambiguous. The CDR3 is 12 amino acids. In germline, CDR1 is LNHDA, CDR2 SQIVND (reference sequence). V was cut by 1 base and J by 7 bases, with 7 bases left in between.

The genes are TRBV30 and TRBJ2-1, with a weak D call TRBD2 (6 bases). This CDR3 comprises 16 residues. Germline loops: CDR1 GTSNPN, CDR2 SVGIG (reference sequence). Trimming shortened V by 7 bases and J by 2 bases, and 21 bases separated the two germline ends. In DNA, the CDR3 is TGTGCCTTGGACCAAGTTGGGACTCGCCCCTACAATGAGCAGTTCTTC. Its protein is CALDQVGTRPYNEQFF.

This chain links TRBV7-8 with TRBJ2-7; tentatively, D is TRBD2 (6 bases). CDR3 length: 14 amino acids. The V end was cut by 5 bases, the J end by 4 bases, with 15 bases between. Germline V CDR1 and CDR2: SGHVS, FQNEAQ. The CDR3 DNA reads TGTGCCAGCAGCCGAACTGGGACTTCTTACGAGCAGTACTTC. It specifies CASSRTGTSYEQYF.

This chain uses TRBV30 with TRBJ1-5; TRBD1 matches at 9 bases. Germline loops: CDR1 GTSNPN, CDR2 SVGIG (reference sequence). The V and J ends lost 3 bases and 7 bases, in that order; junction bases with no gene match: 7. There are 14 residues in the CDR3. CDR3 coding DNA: TGTGCCTGGAGCCCGGGACAGGGCGGGCAGCCCCAGCATTTT. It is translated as CAWSPGQGGQPQHF.

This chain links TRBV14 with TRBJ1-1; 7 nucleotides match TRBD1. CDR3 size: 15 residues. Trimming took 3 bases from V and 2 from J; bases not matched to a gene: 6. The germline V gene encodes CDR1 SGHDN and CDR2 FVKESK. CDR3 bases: TGTGCCAGCAGCCACCGACAGGGCCCAAACACTGAAGCTTTCTTT. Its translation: CASSHRQGPNTEAFF.

The CDR3 nucleotides read TGTGCCAGCTGGGACAGGGGCGAGAGGGCTTTCTTT. Translating it yields CASWDRGERAFF. The rearrangement links TRBV6-5 to TRBJ1-1, with 10 bases that match TRBD1. Trimming took 8 bases from V and 11 from J; bases not matched to a gene: 8. Germline V lookup: CDR1 MNHEY, CDR2 SVGAGI. This CDR3 is 12 amino acids long.